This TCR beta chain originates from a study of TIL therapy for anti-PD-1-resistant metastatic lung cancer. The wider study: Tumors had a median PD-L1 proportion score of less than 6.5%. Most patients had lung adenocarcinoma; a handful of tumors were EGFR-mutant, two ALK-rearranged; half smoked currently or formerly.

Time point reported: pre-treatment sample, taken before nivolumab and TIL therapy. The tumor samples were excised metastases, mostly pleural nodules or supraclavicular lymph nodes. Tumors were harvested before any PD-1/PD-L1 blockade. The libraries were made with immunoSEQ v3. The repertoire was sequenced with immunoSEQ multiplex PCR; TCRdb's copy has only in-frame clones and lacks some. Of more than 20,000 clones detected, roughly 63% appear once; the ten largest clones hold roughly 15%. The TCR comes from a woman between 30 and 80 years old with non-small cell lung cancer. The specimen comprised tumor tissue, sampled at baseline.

The CDR3 here is CAISNRDSSGETQYF. The DNA of the CDR3 is TGTGCCATCAGTAACAGGGACTCATCGGGAGAGACCCAGTACTTC. The V call is TRBV10-3, the J call TRBJ2-5, with D possibly being TRBD1 or TRBD2 (6 bases each). The CDR3 consists of 15 residues. Trimming left V 5 bases short and J 4 bases short, with 17 bases between. Germline assignment: CDR1 ENHRY and CDR2 SYGVKD.